This TCR beta chain was recovered during a study of blood T cell repertoires in COVID-19 (dated by TCRdb to the early 2020s). Looking at the study overall: Samples covering the acute and convalescent phases of COVID-19 were provided by collaborators in the United States, Italy and Spain. The material from the prospective study consisted of cDNA or gDNA derived from T cells, B-cell-depleted T cells, or PBMCs. A de-identified subject ID, COVID-19 status, age in years and sex were almost always included in the sample metadata. The repertoires were made available in a free public database intended to serve as a resource for research on the immune response to SARS-CoV-2. HLA class I and class II types, where available, came from metadata supplied by the sample provider rather than from assay-based typing. Samples were obtained from the ongoing ImmuneRACE study (first 160 participants) and from over 1,000 subjects provided by 6 global collaborators. The dataset comprised deeply sampled blood TCRbeta repertoires from subjects exposed to, actively infected with, or recovered from COVID-19. Summary of the overall study and its limitations: Clinical and demographic metadata were provided uncurated, with the amount varying by source and participant.

A note on this clone: Its recognized antigen is unknown. There are no base qualities to consult, and no much larger clone falls within one base.

The CDR3 measures 14 amino acids from cysteine to phenylalanine. Just the 42-base CDR3 DNA is kept, in frame starting at base 1. The germline V gene (reference sequence) supplies CDR1 GTSNPN and CDR2 SVGIG. V and J are truncated by 3 bases and 0 bases respectively, leaving an intervening sequence of 8 bases. The immunoSEQ Assay, a bias-controlled multiplex PCR, was used to amplify TCRbeta CDR3 regions from genomic DNA. In the paper's pipeline: The number of nucleated cells in each sample was estimated from the amplification of reference gene primers within the assay. To quantify the absolute abundance of each unique TCRbeta CDR3 rearrangement, sequence reads were collapsed and filtered. Productive Simpson clonality was computed per sample as the square root of Simpson's diversity index over productive rearrangements. TCRdb provides this immuneACCESS table in a form limited to in-frame rearrangements. Some clones are lacking; in checked studies, under half of them reflect an unresolved V gene, and why the rest are absent is not known. That table gives V, J and clone size, and the DNA gave D and trimming. Present in this sample are roughly 140,000 clones, under 80% of which were seen just once. The biggest ten clones account for 3.5% to 4.5% of the sample.

The collaborating institutions used their own protocols to collect whole blood in K2EDTA tubes. For TCRbeta analysis, collaborators shipped samples as frozen whole blood, isolated PBMCs, or DNA extracted from either of those sample types. Recombination connected TRBV30 to TRBJ1-4, with TRBD1 perhaps the D gene, on 5 matching bases. Sequencing used peripheral blood. The TCR sequence derives from a man aged 60 to 69 with acute or convalescent COVID-19. The nucleotides read TGTGCCTGGAGGGGGACTGCAACTAATGAAAAACTGTTTTTT. This encodes CAWRGTATNEKLFF.